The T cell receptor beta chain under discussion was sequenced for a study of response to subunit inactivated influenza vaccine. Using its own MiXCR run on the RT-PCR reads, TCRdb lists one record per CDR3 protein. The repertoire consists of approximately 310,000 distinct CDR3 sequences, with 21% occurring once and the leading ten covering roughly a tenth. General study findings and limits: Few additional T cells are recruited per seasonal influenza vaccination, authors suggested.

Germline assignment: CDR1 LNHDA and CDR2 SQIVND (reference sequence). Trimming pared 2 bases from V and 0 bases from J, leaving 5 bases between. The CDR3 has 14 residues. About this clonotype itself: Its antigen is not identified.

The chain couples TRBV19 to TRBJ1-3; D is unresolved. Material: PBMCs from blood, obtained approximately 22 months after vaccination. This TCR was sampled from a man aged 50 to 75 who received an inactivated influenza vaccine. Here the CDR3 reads CASSISVSGNTIYF. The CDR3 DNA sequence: TGTGCCAGTAGTATAAGCGTCTCTGGAAACACCATATATTTT.